Reported below is one TCR beta chain. This clonotype turned up a few times. Its antigen remains unidentified. Base qualities were left out, and no much larger clone turns up one base away. Systemically healthy Caucasian individuals from Russia, roughly 40 in total and aged roughly 6 to 100 years, were included as donors. Around 9.7 milliliters of peripheral blood were collected from each donor into EDTA-treated Vacutainer tubes. PBMCs were isolated by Ficoll-Paque density-gradient centrifugation, with at least 7 million obtained per sample. Total RNA, at least 5 micrograms per sample, was extracted from PBMCs with Trizol reagent. For every donor, flow cytometry on a PBMC aliquot measured the percentage of naive CD45RAhigh/CD27high T cells. This record comes from a study of blood T cells in healthy people across ages (dated by TCRdb to the mid-2010s). In terms of the full investigation: Template switching captured roughly one uniquely barcoded TCR beta cDNA molecule per two T cells in model experiments. The study measured age-related changes in TCR beta repertoire diversity using deep sequencing normalized with unique cDNA molecular identifiers. Using the same blood draw, the study looked at two additional independent replicas of 1 million unique cDNA reads for two donors, one aged 18 to 30 and the other aged 80 or older. Donors were grouped into four age groups: young (average about 15 years), middle-aged (around 39), aged (approximately 58) and long-lived (over 80). The paper as a whole reports these results and caveats: Conclusive comparison of naive and antigen-experienced compartments was prevented by the profiling of bulk unsorted PBMCs. A strong correlation was found between observed TCR beta diversity and the percentage of naive T cells measured by flow cytometry. Compared with the aged group, the long-lived group had more naive CD4+ T cells, fewer expanded clones and increased TCR diversity, a pattern suggesting age selection. Estimates of total diversity based on one million sequenced T cells were regarded as lower bounds and as underestimates. Donor CMV infection status was unknown, potentially confounding age-related changes in expanded clonotypes. Observed TCR beta diversity per million T cells fell roughly linearly with age, and a significant reduction was already apparent by age approximately 41.

Libraries were constructed by 5' RACE. The instrument was an Illumina HiSeq 2500. A second about 7 to 11 cycle PCR used a sample-barcoded 5' primer and a J-beta primer mix. A unique molecular identifier was introduced onto each TCR beta cDNA molecule by a template-switch 5' adaptor carrying 12 random nucleotides. At least 3 million CDR3-containing paired-end reads were obtained from each sample. First-strand cDNA synthesis was performed from all RNA using the Mint cDNA synthesis kit, with priming by a TRBC-specific oligonucleotide. After uracil-DNA glycosylase treatment, a first 18-cycle PCR used universal primers M1SS and BC2_uni_R on all cDNA. The paper's data handling went like this. For normalization, 1 million high-quality reads were randomly selected from each sample, with every read carrying a distinct molecular identifier. Reads sharing molecular identifiers were discarded rather than binned into consensus sequences. CDR3 identification, clonotype clustering and error correction used MiTCR with a Q25 quality threshold and the strictest error-elimination algorithm. A nonparametric unseen species model using Euler transformation provided a lower-bound estimate of total TCR beta diversity. TCRdb itself trimmed the public reads at Q25 with fastp, ran MiXCR and retained productive beta chains. Rows merge per CDR3 protein into single entries with the most common DNA and genes. The V and J calls here are based on TCRdb, not the publication. The sample data list 1 million or so distinct CDR3 sequences, and approximately 25% of these were observed just once. The ten largest make up around 0.75% of the sample.

The same specimen was also included in a second study, on T cells of mothers and their children. As the second paper documents: Donors were nine systemically healthy Caucasian individuals: three mothers and their six children. cDNA synthesis used all of the extracted RNA, with 1.5 ug of RNA in each 15 ul reaction. In the second PCR, the M1S primer introduced both the sample barcodes and 2-4 random nucleotides. Each mother yielded over 9 million TCR beta CDR3 reads and each child some 3 million reads. In both related and unrelated pairs, thymic selection shapes the output of TCR recombination in a similar way, with inherited differences having only a minor effect. Related mother-child pairs always showed normalized repertoire overlap that was slightly higher than in unrelated mother-child pairs, though the difference was never significant. Persistent microchimeric T cell clones were not detected, at a sensitivity of 85 to 100 clones per million clonotypes. To look for features that set related mother-child pairs apart from unrelated individuals, the researchers ran deep NGS to compare the TCR beta repertoires of mothers and children. On average, the children were approximately 12 +/- 4 years old, while the mothers were 40 +/- 4 years old. After adapters were ligated using NEBNext reagents, the libraries underwent 100+100 nt paired-end sequencing on an Illumina HiSeq 2000. To avoid cross-contamination, the mother libraries and the child libraries were prepared a month apart and sequenced in separate runs. For each donor, between about 450,000 and 2,300,000 distinct TCR beta clonotypes were identified. Naive TCR beta clonotypes were estimated from low-frequency clonotypes matched to each donor's FACS-determined naive share, without sorting.

Sequencing used blood. This clonotype was sampled from a girl aged 2 to 10 in good health.

Here the CDR3 is given as CSVVTGEGTQYF. The base sequence is TGCAGCGTTGTTACGGGAGAGGGGACCCAGTACTTC. The chain is encoded by TRBV29-1 joined to TRBJ2-5; the D gene is perhaps TRBD2, from 6 matching bases. The CDR3 measures 12 amino acids from cysteine to phenylalanine. Here the CDR3 DNA is all that survives: 36 bases in frame from base 1. Cut back by 4 bases and 7 bases, the V and J ends lie 13 bases apart. Reading the germline V gene gives CDR1 SQVTM and CDR2 ANQGSEA.